Given below is one T cell receptor beta chain in context. A sample-barcoded 5' primer and a J-beta primer mix were used in a second PCR of about 6 to 12 cycles. TCRdb independently ran MiXCR on the 5' RACE reads; one entry per CDR3 protein. The data show 1.5 million to 2 million distinct CDR3 sequences, with about 50% seen just once and approximately 2.1% held by the top ten. The J segment lost 5 bases and the V segment lost 2 bases, leaving 8 bases of the junction unmatched. The CDR3 runs to 15 residues. Germline loops: CDR1 SGDLS, CDR2 YYNGEE. The entry originates in a study of blood T cells in healthy people across ages.

The sequence was collected from a woman aged 40 to 49 in good health. The sample was blood. This chain uses TRBV9 with TRBJ2-5, with 8 bases matching TRBD1. CDR3 sequence: CASSVSGQGGETQYF. The CDR3 DNA sequence: TGTGCCAGCAGCGTCTCCGGACAGGGTGGGGAGACCCAGTACTTC.